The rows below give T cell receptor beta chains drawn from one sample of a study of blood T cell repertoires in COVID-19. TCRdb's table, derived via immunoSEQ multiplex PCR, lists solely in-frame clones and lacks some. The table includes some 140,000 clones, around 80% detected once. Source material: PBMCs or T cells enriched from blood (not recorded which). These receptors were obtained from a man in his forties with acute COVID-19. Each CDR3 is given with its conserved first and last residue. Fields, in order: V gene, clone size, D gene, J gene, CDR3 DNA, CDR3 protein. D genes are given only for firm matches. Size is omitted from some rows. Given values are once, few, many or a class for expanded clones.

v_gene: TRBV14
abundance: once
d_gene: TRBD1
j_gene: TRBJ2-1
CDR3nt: TGTGCCAGCAGGGGACTGGACAGGGGCAATGAGCAGTTCTTC
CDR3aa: CASRGLDRGNEQFF

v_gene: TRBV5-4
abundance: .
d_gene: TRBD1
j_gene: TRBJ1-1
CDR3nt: TGTGCCAGCAGCTTGGCGGGACAGGCACACACTGAAGCTTTCTTT
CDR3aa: CASSLAGQAHTEAFF

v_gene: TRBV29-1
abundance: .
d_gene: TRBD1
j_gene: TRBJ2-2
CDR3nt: TGCAGCGTCGGGACAGGGGCTGGGAACACCGGGGAGCTGTTTTTT
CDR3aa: CSVGTGAGNTGELFF

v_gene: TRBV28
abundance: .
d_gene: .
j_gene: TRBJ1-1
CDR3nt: TGTGCCAGCCTCTCGAACACTGAAGCTTTCTTT
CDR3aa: CASLSNTEAFF

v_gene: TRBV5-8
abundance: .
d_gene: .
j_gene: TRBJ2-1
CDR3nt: TGTGCCAGCAGCCGTTCGACTGTGGCCTACTACAATGAGCAGTTCTTC
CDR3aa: CASSRSTVAYYNEQFF

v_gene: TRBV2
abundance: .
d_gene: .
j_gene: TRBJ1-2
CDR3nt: TGTGCCAGCAGTAGCGGACTGGAATATGGCTACACCTTC
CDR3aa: CASSSGLEYGYTF

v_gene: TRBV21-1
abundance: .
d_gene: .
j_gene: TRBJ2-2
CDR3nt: TGTGCCAGCAACATGGATCTGGGACAGGGTTACACCGGGGAGCTGTTTTTT
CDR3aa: CASNMDLGQGYTGELFF

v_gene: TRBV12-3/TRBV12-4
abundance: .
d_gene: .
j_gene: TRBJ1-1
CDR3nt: TGTGCCAGCAGTCTCGCTGGAGGCACTGAAGCTTTCTTT
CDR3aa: CASSLAGGTEAFF

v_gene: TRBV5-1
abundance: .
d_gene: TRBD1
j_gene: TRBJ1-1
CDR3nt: TGCGCCAGCAGCGACCTACTCGGGACAGTGAACACTGAAGCTTTCTTT
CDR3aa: CASSDLLGTVNTEAFF

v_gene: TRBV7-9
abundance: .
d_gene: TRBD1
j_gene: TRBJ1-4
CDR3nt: TGTGCCAGCAGCTCAGGGGGGACAGACGGAAAACTGTTTTTT
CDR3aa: CASSSGGTDGKLFF

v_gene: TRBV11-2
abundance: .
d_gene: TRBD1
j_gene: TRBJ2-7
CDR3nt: TGTGCCAGCAGCCCCGACAGGGGAATGGGCGAGCAGTACTTC
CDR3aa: CASSPDRGMGEQYF

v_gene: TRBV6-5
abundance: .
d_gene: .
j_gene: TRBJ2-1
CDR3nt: TGTGCCAGCAGAACCCCGGGTTGGGTTGAGCAGTTCTTC
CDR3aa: CASRTPGWVEQFF

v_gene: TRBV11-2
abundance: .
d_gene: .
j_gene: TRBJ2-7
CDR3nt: TGTGCCAGCAGCTGGGCAGGGGACTACGAGCAGTACTTC
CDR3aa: CASSWAGDYEQYF

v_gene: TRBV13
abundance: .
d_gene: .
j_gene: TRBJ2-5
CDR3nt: TGTGCCAGCACCCTTCGGGATTTTTGGGGGACCCAGTACTTC
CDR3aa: CASTLRDFWGTQYF

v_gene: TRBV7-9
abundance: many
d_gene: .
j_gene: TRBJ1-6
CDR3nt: TGTGCCAGCAGCCACGACAGCTATAATTCACCCCTCCACTTT
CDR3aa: CASSHDSYNSPLHF

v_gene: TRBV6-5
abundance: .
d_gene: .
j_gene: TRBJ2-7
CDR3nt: TGTGCCAGCAGTTACGGGGGCCGCCCCGGCGAGCAGTACTTC
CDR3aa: CASSYGGRPGEQYF

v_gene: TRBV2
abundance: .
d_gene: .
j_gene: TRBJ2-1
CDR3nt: TGTGCCAGCAAGGGGGAGGGCCAGGGTGAGCAGTTCTTC
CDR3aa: CASKGEGQGEQFF

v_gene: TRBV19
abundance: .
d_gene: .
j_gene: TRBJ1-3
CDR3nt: TGTGCCAGTAGTATAGATCGGGACACGGACTCTGGAAACACCATATATTTT
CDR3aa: CASSIDRDTDSGNTIYF

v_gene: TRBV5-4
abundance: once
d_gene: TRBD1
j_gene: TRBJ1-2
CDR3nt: TGTGCCAGCAGCTTGGACGGGACAGGGAAGGGCTACACCTTC
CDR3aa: CASSLDGTGKGYTF

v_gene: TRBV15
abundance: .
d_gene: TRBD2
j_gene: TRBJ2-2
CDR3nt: TGTGCCACCAGCAGAGAGGTGCTAGCGGTGAACACCGGGGAGCTGTTTTTT
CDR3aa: CATSREVLAVNTGELFF

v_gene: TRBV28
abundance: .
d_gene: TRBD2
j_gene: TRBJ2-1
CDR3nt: TGTGCCAGCAGTTTATATAGACTAGCGGGAGTTTGGGGCAATGAGCAGTTCTTC
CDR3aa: CASSLYRLAGVWGNEQFF

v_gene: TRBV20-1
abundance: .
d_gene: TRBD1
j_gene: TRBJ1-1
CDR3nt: TGCAGTAACAGGGGGATGAATGAAGCTTTCTTT
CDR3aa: CSNRGMNEAFF

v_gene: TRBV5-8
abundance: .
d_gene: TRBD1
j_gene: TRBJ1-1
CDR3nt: TGTGCCAGCAGCTTGGTCAGGGGGCCGGTTGAAGCTTTCTTT
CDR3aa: CASSLVRGPVEAFF

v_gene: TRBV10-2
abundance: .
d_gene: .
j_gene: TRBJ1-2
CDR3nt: TGCGCCAGCATAGGCTTGGGGACTCCGGGGAGGTATGGCTACACCTTC
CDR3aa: CASIGLGTPGRYGYTF

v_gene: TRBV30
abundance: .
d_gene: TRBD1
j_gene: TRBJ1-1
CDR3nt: TGTGCCTGGAGTTTGTGGAATTTCGGGACAGGGGGCACTGAAGCTTTCTTT
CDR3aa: CAWSLWNFGTGGTEAFF

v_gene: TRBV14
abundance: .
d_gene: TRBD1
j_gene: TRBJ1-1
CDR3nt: TGTGCCAGCAGCCCCGGGACAGGGTACACTGAAGCTTTCTTT
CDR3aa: CASSPGTGYTEAFF

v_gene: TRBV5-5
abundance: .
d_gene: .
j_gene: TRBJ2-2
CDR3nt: TGTGCCAGCAGCTTCCTAGTCCATTCCGGGGAGCTGTTTTTT
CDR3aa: CASSFLVHSGELFF